The 27 T cell receptor beta chains in this list originate from one sample, sequenced in a study of cytomegalovirus exposure and HLA in healthy donors. The PCR made use of 60 Vbeta and 13 Jbeta primers. Assay used: immunoSEQ multiplex PCR; TCRdb lists only in-frame clones, some missing. The data hold 150,000 to 200,000 clones, with 76% observed a single time. Sequencing was done on a sample of PBMCs. The receptors were gathered from a female donor in good health and CMV-seronegative.

This clone showed up just once. The chain employs TRBV18 and TRBJ2-1; no definite D call. The CDR3 sequence is 13 residues long. Trimming took 6 bases from V and 9 from J, leaving 15 bases between them. The germline V gene has CDR1 KGHSH and CDR2 LQKENI. The CDR3 nucleotides are TGTGCCAGCTCCCCCGTCGGAGTGCGTGAGCAGTTCTTC. Translation gives CASSPVGVREQFF. Full variable domain (missing parts from reference TRBV18 and TRBJ2-1): NAGVMQNPRHLVRRRGQEARLRCSPMKGHSHVYWYRQLPEEGLKFMVYLQKENIIDESGMPKERFSAEFPKEGPSILRIQQVVRGDSAAYFCASSPVGVREQFFGPGTRLTVL.

Only a few counts were recorded for this clone. The chain joins TRBV11-2 to TRBJ1-6, with D perhaps TRBD1 (6 bases). V lost 2 bases to trimming and J lost 3 bases, with 17 bases between them. In germline, CDR1 is SGHAT, CDR2 FQNNGV. This CDR3 contains 18 residues. CDR3 protein: CASSLTVGGLSYNSPLHF. The CDR3 DNA reads TGTGCCAGCAGCTTAACGGTCGGGGGGCTGAGCTATAATTCACCCCTCCACTTT.

This chain uses TRBV4-2 with TRBJ2-7, with TRBD1 matching over 7 bases. V was clipped by 5 bases and J by 5 bases; unmatched bases: 6. CDR3 size: 13 residues. Germline CDR1 is LGHNA and CDR2 is YNFKEQ. DNA of the CDR3: TGTGCCAGCAGCAACCGGGACAGCGACGAGCAGTACTTC. Protein sequence: CASSNRDSDEQYF.

This clone was recorded only once. J is TRBJ2-4 and V is TRBV11-2; TRBD1 might be the D (5 bases). Germline assignment: CDR1 SGHAT and CDR2 FQNNGV. The CDR3 loop spans 16 amino acids. Trimming shortened V by 4 bases and J by 0 bases, and 13 bases separated the two germline ends. The CDR3 region has the DNA TGTGCCAGCAGCTCTGGACAAGAGTTAGCCAAAAACATTCAGTACTTC. This codes for CASSSGQELAKNIQYF.

The chain carries TRBV10-3 and TRBJ1-1; tentatively, D is TRBD1 (6 bases). CDR3 length equals 16 residues. V dropped 0 bases and J dropped 4 bases, with 15 bases sitting between them. In germline, CDR1 is ENHRY, CDR2 SYGVKD. This CDR3 is CAISESQGRSPTEAFF. The DNA of the CDR3 is TGTGCCATCAGTGAGTCACAGGGTCGGTCTCCCACTGAAGCTTTCTTT.

This chain connects TRBV27 to TRBJ2-4; 9 bases agree with TRBD1. The CDR3 extends over 13 amino acids. The V gene end was trimmed by 8 bases and the J gene end by 12 bases; junction bases not matched to a gene: 11. Germline loops: CDR1 MNHEY, CDR2 SMNVEV (reference sequence). CDR3 protein: CASGDRDRAGQYF. The CDR3 region has the DNA TGTGCCAGCGGTGATCGGGACAGGGCTGGTCAGTACTTC.

Notes on this clone: One junction end does not reproduce the germline sequence, and a read error may be involved. The chain links TRBV28 to TRBJ1-2; 10 positions match TRBD1. Per the germline V gene, CDR1 is MDHEN and CDR2 is SYDVKM. The CDR3 has 12 residues. The DNA for the CDR3 is TGTGCCAGCAGTTTAAAGGGGGACAGGGGATCCTTC. Translation gives CASSLKGDRGSF.

The chain joins TRBV28 to TRBJ1-5, with D maybe TRBD1 (5 bases). This CDR3 contains 13 residues. With 7 bases removed from V and 5 bases from J, the gap between germline ends came to 12 bases. Germline CDR1 is MDHEN and CDR2 is SYDVKM. CDR3 sequence reads: CASTAGFHQPQHF. The CDR3 region has the DNA TGTGCCAGCACCGCAGGGTTTCATCAGCCCCAGCATTTT.

The V gene is TRBV7-2, the J gene TRBJ1-5; D possibly corresponds to TRBD1 (5 bases). Looked up from germline, CDR1 is SGHTA and CDR2 is FQGNSA. The CDR3 loop spans 15 amino acids. Between the trimmed V and J ends, which lost 1 base and 2 bases, there was a span of 9 bases. CDR3 DNA sequence: TGTGCCAGCAGCTTAGTATCGGGGGGCAATCAGCCCCAGCATTTT. Amino acids: CASSLVSGGNQPQHF.

Only one count was recorded for this clone. The V and J genes are TRBV9 and TRBJ1-1, with 7 bases fitting TRBD1. V trimming: 4 bases; J trimming: 2 bases; junction bases outside the gene matches: 8. The CDR3 covers 15 residues. CDR1 is SGDLS, CDR2 YYNGEE, per germline. The CDR3 nucleotides read TGTGCCAGCAGCCCCCAGGGACAGAGCAACACTGAAGCTTTCTTT. Translating gives CASSPQGQSNTEAFF.

This clone was observed a handful of times. The V call is TRBV7-9, the J call TRBJ2-5; 10 bases fit TRBD2. Germline CDR1 and CDR2: SEHNR and FQNEAQ (reference sequence). CDR3 length: 12 residues. Germline trimming cut 8 bases from V and 5 bases from J; bases unmatched to any gene: 2. This chain's CDR3 is CASPSGSETQYF. Written as DNA, the CDR3 is TGTGCCAGCCCTAGCGGGAGTGAGACCCAGTACTTC.

The chain employs TRBV4-1 and TRBJ1-1; D gene unclear. V was cut by 0 bases and J by 1 base, with 6 bases left in between. The CDR3 extends over 14 amino acids. Germline V CDR1 and CDR2: MGHRA, YSYEKL. The CDR3 is CASSQDRRNTEAFF. CDR3 in DNA: TGCGCCAGCAGCCAAGATCGGAGGAACACTGAAGCTTTCTTT.

V usage is TRBV2 and J usage is TRBJ2-1; 7 nucleotides match TRBD1. V shed 6 bases and J 10 bases; nucleotides not matched to a gene: 6. Germline V CDR1 and CDR2: SNHLY, FYNNEI. This CDR3 region has 12 residues. CDR3 loop: CASSAQGEEQFF. Here the CDR3 DNA reads TGTGCCAGCAGCGCTCAGGGGGAGGAGCAGTTCTTC.

The chain carries TRBV19 and TRBJ2-2; maybe TRBD2 (7 bases). The V and J ends lost 7 bases and 0 bases respectively, with 18 bases between them. Per germline, CDR1 LNHDA and CDR2 SQIVND (reference sequence). This CDR3 has 17 amino acids. CDR3 nucleotide sequence: TGTGCCAGTAAAGGGGGGGGTGGAAATCCGAACACCGGGGAGCTGTTTTTT. This translates into CASKGGGGNPNTGELFF.

The chain recombines TRBV27 with TRBJ2-1, with TRBD2 identical over 8 bases. V lost 7 bases, J lost 6 bases, and 29 bases stayed unmatched. The CDR3 spans 21 residues. In germline, CDR1 is MNHEY, CDR2 SMNVEV (reference sequence). The CDR3 loop reads CASKKAGALLSGSRASNEQFF. The CDR3 DNA is TGTGCCAGCAAAAAGGCCGGGGCACTCCTCAGCGGGAGTAGGGCTTCCAATGAGCAGTTCTTC.

This clone was recorded a few times. V usage is TRBV28 and J usage is TRBJ2-1; 7 bases are shared with TRBD2. This CDR3 comprises 15 residues. V gave up 6 bases and J gave up 9 bases; unmatched junction bases: 14. Germline V gene data show CDR1 as MDHEN and CDR2 as SYDVKM. The CDR3 spells CASSAPGRGGGEQFF. In DNA form, the CDR3 reads TGTGCCAGCAGCGCCCCGGGACGGGGCGGGGGTGAGCAGTTCTTC. Filled out from reference TRBV28 and TRBJ2-1, the complete variable domain reads DVKVTQSSRYLVKRTGEKVFLECVQDMDHENMFWYRQDPGLGLRLIYFSYDVKMKEKGDIPEGYSVSREKKERFSLILESASTNQTSMYLCASSAPGRGGGEQFFGPGTRLTVL.

A remark on this clone: The junction differs from germline at one of its ends, possibly a read error. V usage is TRBV7-9 and J usage is TRBJ1-1; D possibly corresponds to TRBD1 (5 bases). The CDR3 has 16 residues. CDR1 is SEHNR, CDR2 FQNEAQ, per germline (reference sequence). CDR3 amino acids: CASRGIWRGRNAEAFF. CDR3 nucleotide sequence: TGTGCCAGCAGGGGAATATGGAGGGGTCGGAACGCTGAAGCTTTCTTT.

The V call is TRBV6-5, the J call TRBJ1-2; 8 positions match TRBD1. CDR1 MNHEY and CDR2 SVGAGI come from the germline V gene. This CDR3 has 15 residues. The J segment lost 9 bases and the V segment lost 5 bases, leaving 14 bases of the junction unmatched. CDR3 in DNA: TGTGCCAGCAGTCTCAACCTTGACAGGGGCCCTTGCTACACCTTC. It yields the protein CASSLNLDRGPCYTF.

V usage is TRBV29-1 and J usage is TRBJ2-3; D not certain. There are 11 residues in the CDR3. V lost 5 bases and J 2 bases, leaving 5 bases between the germline ends. The germline CDR1 and CDR2 sequences are SQVTM and ANQGSEA. CDR3 DNA: TGCAGCGTTCGGTTCACAGATACGCAGTATTTT. Amino acids: CSVRFTDTQYF.

The chain recombines TRBV6-4 with TRBJ2-7; possibly TRBD2 for D (6 bases). The ends were cut back, 7 bases at V and 5 bases at J, with 18 bases in the middle. Germline V gives CDR1 MRHNA, CDR2 SNTAGT. The CDR3 extends over 14 amino acids. CDR3 in DNA: TGTGCCAGCATTTCCCTTGGAGGGGCGCACGAGCAGTACTTC. It specifies CASISLGGAHEQYF.

The genes are TRBV5-1 and TRBJ1-1; TRBD1 matches at 7 bases. With 4 bases clipped from V and 0 bases from J, the junction kept 3 bases outside the gene matches. CDR3 size: 14 residues. The germline CDR1 and CDR2 sequences are SGHRS and YFSETQ. The CDR3 region is CASSTGTVNTEAFF. The CDR3 region has the DNA TGCGCCAGCAGCACCGGGACAGTGAACACTGAAGCTTTCTTT.

V is TRBV11-2 and J is TRBJ2-7, with a weak D call TRBD1 (6 bases). Germline CDR1 is SGHAT and CDR2 is FQNNGV. Trimming took off 1 base at V and 1 base at J, with 14 bases between the two ends. The CDR3 totals 16 residues. The CDR3 DNA reads TGTGCCAGCAGCTTAGCACAGGGTTTAGGTTCCTACGAGCAGTACTTC. It encodes CASSLAQGLGSYEQYF.

The rearrangement joins TRBV4-3 to TRBJ2-4, with 10 bases identical to TRBD2. The CDR3 extends over 14 amino acids. Per germline, CDR1 LGHNA and CDR2 YSLEER. Unmatched junction bases numbered 7, after V lost 6 bases and J lost 8 bases. The CDR3 nucleotides read TGCGCCAGCAGTCCTGGACTAGCGGAGTACATTCAGTACTTC. This codes for CASSPGLAEYIQYF.

V and J are TRBV28 and TRBJ1-1, with TRBD1 matching 8 bases. With 6 bases clipped from V and 2 bases from J, the junction kept 5 bases outside the gene matches. The germline gives CDR1 MDHEN, CDR2 SYDVKM. This CDR3 has 14 residues. CDR3 residues: CASSRTGLNTEAFF. The CDR3 DNA reads as TGTGCCAGCAGCCGGACAGGGCTTAACACTGAAGCTTTCTTT.

V gene TRBV5-4 combines with J gene TRBJ2-3, with a tentative D call TRBD1 (5 bases). Per the germline V gene, CDR1 is SGHNT and CDR2 is YYREEE (reference sequence). The V gene lost 0 bases and the J gene lost 3 bases, with 8 bases spanning the gap. There are 14 residues in the CDR3. The CDR3 nucleotides are TGTGCCAGCAGCTTGGTTGCAGGGACAGATACGCAGTATTTT. Encoded protein: CASSLVAGTDTQYF.

This clone came up once. The chain joins TRBV15 to TRBJ1-3; possible D gene TRBD1, 5 bases. CDR1 and CDR2 from the germline V gene are LNHNV and YYDKDF (reference sequence). The CDR3 loop spans 17 amino acids. V was shortened by 1 base and J by 1 base, with 14 bases between the two germline ends. DNA of the CDR3: TGTGCCACCAGCAGAGTCGGGAGAGGGACGTCTGGAAACACCATATATTTT. As protein: CATSRVGRGTSGNTIYF.

As for this clone: The same CDR3 can be traced to other DNA sequences in this sample. CDR3 DNA sequence: TGTGCCAGCAGCTTCAGGCTAGCGGGGGGCTCCAACACCGGGGAGCTGTTTTTT. Protein product: CASSFRLAGGSNTGELFF. The J gene is TRBJ2-2, the V gene TRBV7-2; TRBD2 agrees at 11 bases. Germline values: CDR1 SGHTA, CDR2 FQGNSA. The V segment lost 3 bases and the J segment 2 bases; nucleotides outside the gene matches: 8. There are 18 residues in the CDR3.